This TCR beta chain was captured in a study of blood T cell repertoires in COVID-19. The method was immunoSEQ multiplex PCR; TCRdb's version includes in-frame clones alone and lacks a portion of them. The data contain about 320,000 clones, about 88% of them singletons. This TCR was sampled from a man aged 55-75 years who had recovered from COVID-19. Sequencing was performed on PBMCs or T cells enriched from blood (not recorded which).

The CDR3 sequence is CASSPSSGTVLNEKLFF. As DNA, the CDR3 is TGTGCCAGCAGCCCCTCGTCCGGGACAGTTCTTAATGAAAAACTGTTTTTT. The genes are TRBV3-1 (or the pseudogene TRBV3-2) and TRBJ1-4; 7 bases match TRBD1. Germline lookup yields CDR1 LGHDT and CDR2 YNNKEL (reference sequence). This CDR3 region has 17 residues. V shed 4 bases and J 4 bases; nucleotides not matched to a gene: 12.